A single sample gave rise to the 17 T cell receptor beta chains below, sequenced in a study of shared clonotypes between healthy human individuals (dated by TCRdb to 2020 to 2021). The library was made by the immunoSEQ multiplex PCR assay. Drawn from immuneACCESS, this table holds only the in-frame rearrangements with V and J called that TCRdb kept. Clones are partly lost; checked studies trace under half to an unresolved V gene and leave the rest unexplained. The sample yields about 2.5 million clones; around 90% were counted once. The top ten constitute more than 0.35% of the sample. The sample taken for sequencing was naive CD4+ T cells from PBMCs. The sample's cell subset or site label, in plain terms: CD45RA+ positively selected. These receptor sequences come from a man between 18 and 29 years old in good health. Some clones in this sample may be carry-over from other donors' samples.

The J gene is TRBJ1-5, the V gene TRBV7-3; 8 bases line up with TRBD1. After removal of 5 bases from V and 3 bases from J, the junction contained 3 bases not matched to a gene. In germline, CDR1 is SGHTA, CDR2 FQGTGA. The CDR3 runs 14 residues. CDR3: CASSATGDNQPQHF. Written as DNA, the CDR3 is TGTGCCAGCAGCGCGACAGGGGACAATCAGCCCCAGCATTTT. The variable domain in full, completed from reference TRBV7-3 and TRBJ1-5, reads GAGVSQTPSNKVTEKGKYVELRCDPISGHTALYWYRQSLGQGPEFLIYFQGTGAADDSGLPNDRFFAVRPEGSVSTLKIQRTERGDSAVYLCASSATGDNQPQHFGDGTRLSIL.

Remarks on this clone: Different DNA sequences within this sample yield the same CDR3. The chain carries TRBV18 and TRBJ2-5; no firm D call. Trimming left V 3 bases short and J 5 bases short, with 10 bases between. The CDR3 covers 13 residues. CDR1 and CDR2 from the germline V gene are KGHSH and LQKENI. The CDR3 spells CASSPRSQETQYF. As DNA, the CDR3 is TGTGCCAGCTCACCCCGCAGCCAGGAGACCCAGTACTTC.

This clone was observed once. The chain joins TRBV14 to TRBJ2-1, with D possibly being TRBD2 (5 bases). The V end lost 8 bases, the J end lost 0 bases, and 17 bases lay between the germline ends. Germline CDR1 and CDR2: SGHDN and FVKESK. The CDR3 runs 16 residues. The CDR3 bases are TGTGCCAGCGGACTCCGAACTCCTAGCTCCTACAATGAGCAGTTCTTC. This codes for CASGLRTPSSYNEQFF.

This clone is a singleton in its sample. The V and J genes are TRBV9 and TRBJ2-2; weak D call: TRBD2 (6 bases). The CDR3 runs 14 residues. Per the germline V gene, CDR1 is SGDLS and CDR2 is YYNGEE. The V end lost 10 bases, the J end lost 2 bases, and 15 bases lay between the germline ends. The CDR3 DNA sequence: TGTGCCTCAGGAGGGCTAACTAACACCGGGGAGCTGTTTTTT. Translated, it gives CASGGLTNTGELFF.

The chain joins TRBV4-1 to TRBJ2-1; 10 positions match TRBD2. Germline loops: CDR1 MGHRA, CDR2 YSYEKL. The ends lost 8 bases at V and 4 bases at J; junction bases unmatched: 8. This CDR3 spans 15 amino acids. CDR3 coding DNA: TGCGCCAGCGGAAAAGCGGGAGGGCTATACAATGAGCAGTTCTTC. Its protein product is CASGKAGGLYNEQFF.

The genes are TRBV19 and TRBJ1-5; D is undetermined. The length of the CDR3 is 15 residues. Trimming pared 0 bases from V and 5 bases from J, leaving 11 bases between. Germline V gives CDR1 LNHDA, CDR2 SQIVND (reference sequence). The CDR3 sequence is CASSIDLGKYQPQHF. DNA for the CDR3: TGTGCCAGTAGTATAGATCTGGGCAAGTATCAGCCCCAGCATTTT.

CDR3 residues: CASSPSTTYNEQFF. The DNA of the CDR3 is TGTGCCAGCAGCCCTTCAACAACCTACAATGAGCAGTTCTTC. The V and J genes are TRBV5-4 and TRBJ2-1; D gene unclear. V lost 4 bases to trimming and J lost 2 bases, with 10 bases between them. CDR1 and CDR2 from the germline V gene are SGHNT and YYREEE (reference sequence). CDR3 size: 14 residues.

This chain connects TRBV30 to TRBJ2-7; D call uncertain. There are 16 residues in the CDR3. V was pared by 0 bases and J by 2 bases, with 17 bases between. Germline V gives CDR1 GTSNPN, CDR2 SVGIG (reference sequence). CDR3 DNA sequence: TGTGCCTGGAGTGTACAAGGGTGGGATAGGACCTACGAGCAGTACTTC. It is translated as CAWSVQGWDRTYEQYF. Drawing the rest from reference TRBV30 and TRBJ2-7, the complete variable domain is SQTIHQWPATLVQPVGSPLSLECTVEGTSNPNLYWYRQAAGRGLQLLFYSVGIGQISSEVPQNLSASRPQDRQFILSSKKLLLSDSGFYLCAWSVQGWDRTYEQYFGPGTRLTVT.

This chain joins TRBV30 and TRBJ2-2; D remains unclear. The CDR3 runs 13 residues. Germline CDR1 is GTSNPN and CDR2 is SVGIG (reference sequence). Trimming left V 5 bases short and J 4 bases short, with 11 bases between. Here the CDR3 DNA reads TGTGCCTGGGGCCGGCGCGGCACCGGGGAGCTGTTTTTT. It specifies CAWGRRGTGELFF.

The CDR3 DNA sequence: TGTGCCAGCAGTCCGCAGGGGGCCACGGAAAAACTGTTTTTT. Its protein product is CASSPQGATEKLFF. J is TRBJ1-4 and V is TRBV28; 8 bases line up with TRBD1. Germline loops: CDR1 MDHEN, CDR2 SYDVKM. Trimming removed 5 bases from V and 8 bases from J; junction bases left unmatched: 7. This CDR3 region has 14 residues.

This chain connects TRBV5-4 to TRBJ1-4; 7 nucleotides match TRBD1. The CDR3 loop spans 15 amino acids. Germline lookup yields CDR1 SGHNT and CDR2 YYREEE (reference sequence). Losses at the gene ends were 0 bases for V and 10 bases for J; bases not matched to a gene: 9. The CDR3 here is CASSLAGQNNGKLFF. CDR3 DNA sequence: TGTGCCAGCAGCTTGGCGGGACAGAACAACGGAAAACTGTTTTTT. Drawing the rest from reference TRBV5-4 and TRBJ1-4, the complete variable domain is ETGVTQSPTHLIKTRGQQVTLRCSSQSGHNTVSWYQQALGQGPQFIFQYYREEENGRGNFPPRFSGLQFPNYSSELNVNALELDDSALYLCASSLAGQNNGKLFFGSGTQLSVL.

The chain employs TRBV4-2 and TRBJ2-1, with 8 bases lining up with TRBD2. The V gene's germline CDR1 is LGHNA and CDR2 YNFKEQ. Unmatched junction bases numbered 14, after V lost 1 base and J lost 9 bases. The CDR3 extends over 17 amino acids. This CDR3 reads CASSQVTGGRAVFEQFF. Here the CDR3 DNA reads TGTGCCAGCAGCCAAGTGACGGGAGGGAGGGCCGTTTTTGAGCAGTTCTTC.

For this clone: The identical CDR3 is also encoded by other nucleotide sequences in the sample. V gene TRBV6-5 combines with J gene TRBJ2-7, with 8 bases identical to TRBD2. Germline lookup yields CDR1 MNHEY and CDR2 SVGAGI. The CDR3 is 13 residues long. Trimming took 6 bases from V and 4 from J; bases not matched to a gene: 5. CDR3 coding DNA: TGTGCCAGCAGCCCCTTAGCGGGGTACGAGCAGTACTTC. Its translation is CASSPLAGYEQYF.

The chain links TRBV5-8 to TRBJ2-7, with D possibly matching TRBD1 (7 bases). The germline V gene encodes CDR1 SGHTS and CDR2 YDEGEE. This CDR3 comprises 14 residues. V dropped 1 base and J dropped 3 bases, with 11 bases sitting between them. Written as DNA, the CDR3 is TGTGCCAGCAGCTTGATCAGGGGGGTCTACGAGCAGTACTTC. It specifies CASSLIRGVYEQYF.

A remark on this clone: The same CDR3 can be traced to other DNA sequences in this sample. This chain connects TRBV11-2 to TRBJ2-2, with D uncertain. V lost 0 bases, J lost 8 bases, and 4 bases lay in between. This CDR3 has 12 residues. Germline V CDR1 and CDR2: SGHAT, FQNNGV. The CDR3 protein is CASSLDGGELFF. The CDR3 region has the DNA TGTGCCAGCAGCTTAGACGGAGGGGAGCTGTTTTTT.

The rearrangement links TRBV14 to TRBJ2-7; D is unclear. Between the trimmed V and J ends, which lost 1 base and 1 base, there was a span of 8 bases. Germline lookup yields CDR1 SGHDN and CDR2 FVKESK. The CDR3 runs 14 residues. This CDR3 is CASSQVWGSYEQYF. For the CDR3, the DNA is TGTGCCAGCAGCCAAGTCTGGGGATCCTACGAGCAGTACTTC.

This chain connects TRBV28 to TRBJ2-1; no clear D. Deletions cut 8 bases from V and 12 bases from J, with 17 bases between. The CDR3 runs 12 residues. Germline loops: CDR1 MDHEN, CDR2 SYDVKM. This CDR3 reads CASGPSGDGQFF. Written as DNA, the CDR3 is TGTGCCAGCGGCCCGTCGGGCGACGGGCAGTTCTTC.